This TCR beta chain is drawn from a study of cytomegalovirus exposure and HLA in healthy donors (TCRdb year 2017). About the study as a whole: According to an earlier analysis of 587 of the donors, about 179 million T cells yielded 117 million unique TCR beta sequences and 276 Gb of sequence data. Donor age, sex, ethnicity and CMV serostatus were compiled alongside the repertoire data. To predict cytomegalovirus infection status, the study brought together high-throughput TCR immunosequencing, statistical association of individual TCRs with disease status, and machine learning. Along with the approximately 700-subject first cohort, a separate validation cohort of over 90 different subjects was used. The number of donors typed differed by locus, with 629-630 for A, B, C, DRB1 and DQB1, 522 for DQA1, 606 for DPA1, and approximately 470 for DPB1. To study patterns of TCR occurrence, a later analysis re-analyzed previously published TCR beta repertoires from 500 to 850 donors and added high-resolution HLA genotyping. HLA typing covered class I and class II loci at four-digit resolution. Among the approximately 420 genotyped donors, approximately 76% belonged to the genetic ancestry cluster associated with self-reported Caucasian donors. Because of strong linkage in the cohort, five DR-DQ haplotypes were treated as single units for association and clustering. Rather than using new phenotypic data, the later analysis identified candidate immune exposures from TCR beta sequences and from how often those sequences occurred across donors. The study used immunosequencing to profile the T cell repertoires of 666 subjects and linked those repertoires to cytomegalovirus serostatus. A later genetic analysis took genome-wide SNP genotypes for about 55% of the 666 donors and used that subset as a discovery cohort. An earlier analysis of a few hundred of the donors applied high-throughput TCR beta sequencing to assess whether each TCR beta V gene segment acted as functional or pseudogenic. Around 330 gigabases of sequencing data and approximately 91 million unique TCR sequences made up an early release that covered around 640 HLA-typed donors. The study aimed to test whether cataloging public T cell receptors could reveal signatures of past pathogen exposure. Every repertoire in the discovery cohort had been generated on one and the same sequencing platform. Across under 500 genotyped donors of the cohort, an average of approximately 220,000 unique TCR beta nucleotide sequences per donor were sequenced, and approximately 17% of those sequences were non-productive. Broader findings and caveats from the paper: Three of the identified cytomegalovirus-associated TCR beta chains were confirmed in vitro to be specific for cytomegalovirus antigens. A further reported finding was that TCR beta sequences accurately predicted the HLA-A and HLA-B alleles for most subjects in the first cohort. The classifier was reported to diagnose cytomegalovirus status with high specificity and sensitivity in both the original and validation cohorts. A total of fewer than 200 TCR beta chains were listed by the study as associated with cytomegalovirus. A later genetic analysis associated a missense DCLRE1C variant with V-gene and J-gene trimming of TCR beta chains, and an independent cohort replicated the association. When HLA alleles, especially DR and DQ, strongly co-occurred, TCR associations were difficult to assign to individual alleles. Over 15 rarely observed V segments, including chromosome 9 orphons, were excluded from the earlier analysis of some 590 of the donors because counts were too low. Roughly uniform sequencing depth across donors was assumed in presence/absence analyses, although this assumption may not hold. A cluster of highly shared sequence variants was judged likely to be a technical artifact of the sequencing pipeline. Across donors, most TCR sequences were observed very rarely, whereas some public TCRs were present in many individuals. Linkage disequilibrium might explain the correlated functional status among segregating V segments, but an unknown experimental factor could not be ruled out. Because HLA typing was unavailable for some donors at each locus, only the typed subset was used in association tests. A later analysis found that most CMV-associated TCR beta chains appeared HLA-restricted, with HLA associations seemingly driven largely by CMV exposure. CMV serostatus was the only immune exposure information available for the cohort. According to a later genetic analysis, donors in an Asian-associated ancestry cluster had fewer N-insertions in productive TCRs than the approximately 610-donor mean. This cohort had only TCR beta chains sequenced, and the lack of alpha or paired-chain data limited which features could be detected. The 87-base-pair reads could not distinguish some IMGT-functional V segments, including TRBV6-2 and TRBV6-3, so those segments were excluded. The authors suggested that the approach could potentially be generalized to other disease states and immunological phenotypes. A later analysis reported that several top co-occurrence clusters appeared linked to parvovirus B19, influenza, CMV and Epstein-Barr virus. In a later analysis, TCR association rates were found to vary across HLA loci, with the most associated TCRs seen for DRB1 alleles and the fewest for HLA-C alleles. In an earlier analysis of roughly 500 of the donors, most TCR beta V segments appeared in productive rearrangements about 87% or about 30% of the time, broadly matching IMGT annotations. Compared with equally common non-associated chains, HLA-associated TCR beta chains in a later analysis were more clonally expanded and had lower generation probabilities. Specific HLA alleles were associated with over 15,000 TCR beta sequences at a false discovery rate of 0.05 in a later analysis.

Reading the germline V gene (reference sequence) gives CDR1 SGHNT and CDR2 YYREEE. A distance of 16 bases separates the germline ends of V and J, which lose 2 bases and 5 bases respectively. Including cysteine and phenylalanine, the CDR3 has 15 amino acids. Of the read, only the CDR3 DNA is kept; its 45 bases are in frame from base 1. The cohort consisted of some 670 healthy bone marrow donors. At the time of sampling, all cohort members were nominally healthy, though unrecorded immune exposures were likely present. The donor tested CMV seropositive and was one of the 289 seropositive cohort members. A peripheral blood sample was collected from each donor, and TCR beta sequencing was performed on peripheral blood mononuclear cells. Genomic DNA extraction from the blood cell samples was performed with the Qiagen DNeasy Blood Extraction Kit. Library generation was performed with the immunoSEQ multiplex PCR assay. For the multiplex PCR, a mixture combining 60 forward primers for TCR Vbeta segments and 13 reverse primers for TCR Jbeta segments was used. A multiplex PCR assay on genomic DNA amplified the CDR3 region of rearranged TCR beta genes. On the Illumina HiSeq System, the amplified TCR beta libraries were sequenced as 87-base-pair reads. As for the original processing: Across the 500 to 700 repertoires, a later analysis counted approximately 75 million unique TCR beta chains, 9 million to 14 million of which were shared by at least two donors. To remove PCR and sequencing errors, raw reads were error-corrected and collapsed into unique sequences using a nearest-neighbor algorithm that merged closely related sequences. CDR3 sequences were aligned to IMGT reference sequences to assign V, D and J gene segments. For a sequence to be retained, a match of at least six nucleotides was required to both a V gene segment and a J gene segment. A rearrangement counted as productive if the CDR3 had no stop codons and remained in frame with V and J, and every other rearrangement counted as non-productive. CDR3 was defined by IMGT convention, running from the second conserved V-encoded cysteine to the conserved J-encoded phenylalanine. In an earlier analysis of more than 550 of the donors, sequences lacking an unambiguous match to a single V gene segment were excluded. An earlier analysis of 587 of the donors classified V segments as functional when productive rearrangements were above 56.7% and as segregating when the standard deviation between donors was above 5%. A statistical classification framework was built for diagnosing cytomegalovirus status from the catalog of TCR beta chain sequences. V and J gene assignment, in a later analysis, came from comparing TCR nucleotide sequences with IMGT/GENE-DB human TR gene sequences. The TCRdist pipeline was used in a later analysis to assign CDR3 sequences and most-parsimonious VDJ recombination scenarios. A later analysis defined each TCR beta chain by its CDR3 amino acid sequence plus V-gene family, and excluded reads lacking a unique V-gene family. To address suspected cross-contamination and a sequencing artifact, a later analysis removed around 600 highly shared, low-generation-probability nucleotide sequences. In a later analysis, a clonal expansion index was calculated for each public chain from normalized within-repertoire ranks of inferred template counts. In a later analysis, generation probabilities were computed with a VDJ recombination model fitted to out-of-frame rearrangements, and the resulting probabilities were checked against IGoR. Hypergeometric tests were used in a later analysis to score TCR-TCR, TCR-HLA and TCR-CMV co-occurrence, with a repertoire-size bias correction applied to the TCR pairs. In a later analysis, false discovery rates were estimated by permuting HLA or CMV assignments 20 times. In a later analysis, co-occurring TCRs were grouped with DBSCAN, and TCRdist sequence similarity was added when clustering was performed within HLA-allele-positive subsets. Repertoires with fewer than 30,000 or more than 120,000 public chains were left out of co-occurrence clustering, as were five repertoires with anomalous nucleotide sharing. TCRdb's version of the immuneACCESS table is confined to in-frame rearrangements and falls short of the full clone set. An unresolved V gene accounts for under half of the shortfall where checked; the remainder is of unknown origin. D and trimming come from the DNA, and the V and J calls and clone size come from that table. Within this sample are some 180,000 clones, with about 79% of them counted one time only. The ten largest clones represent approximately 1.2% of the sample.

On this clone: Its recognized antigen is unknown. No clone much larger than this one lies a single base away; base qualities are absent.

The chain is encoded by TRBV5-4 joined to TRBJ2-5, with no D gene named confidently. The sequencing input was PBMCs. The TCR comes from a girl aged 2 to 10 in good health and CMV-seropositive. CDR3 region: CASSLPLGSEETQYF. At the DNA level, the sequence is TGTGCCAGCAGCTTACCGCTGGGCTCTGAGGAGACCCAGTACTTC.